These 24 T cell receptor beta chains came from one sample sequenced in a study of blood T cell repertoires in COVID-19. Sequenced by immunoSEQ multiplex PCR; TCRdb stores in-frame clones only, minus some. Of 90,000 to 100,000 clones in the sample, 86% were seen once. The sample comprised peripheral blood. The receptor source for this set is a man aged 45-65 years with acute or convalescent COVID-19.

V gene TRBV6-5 combines with J gene TRBJ2-1; D remains unclear. This CDR3 comprises 11 residues. The V end lost 7 bases, the J end lost 5 bases, and 6 bases lay between the germline ends. The germline V gene encodes CDR1 MNHEY and CDR2 SVGAGI. CDR3 bases: TGTGCCAGCACGAGGAACAATGAGCAGTTCTTC. This encodes CASTRNNEQFF.

The chain recombines TRBV24-1 with TRBJ1-2; TRBD1 aligns across 11 bases. Germline V CDR1 and CDR2: KGHDR, SFDVKD. This CDR3 contains 16 residues. The V segment lost 3 bases and the J segment 7 bases; nucleotides outside the gene matches: 9. The CDR3 DNA sequence: TGTGCCACCAGTGATGGGAGTCCGGGACAGGGGGGTGGCTACACCTTC. Protein sequence: CATSDGSPGQGGGYTF.

The chain has TRBV6-5 and TRBJ1-6; TRBD1 might be the D (6 bases). In germline, CDR1 is MNHEY, CDR2 SVGAGI. V lost 0 bases to trimming and J lost 2 bases, with 8 bases between them. The CDR3 is made up of 16 amino acids. CDR3 sequence: CASSYSNRAYNSPLHF. The CDR3 DNA reads as TGTGCCAGCAGTTACTCGAACAGGGCCTATAATTCACCCCTCCACTTT.

This clone is a singleton in its sample. The rearrangement joins TRBV7-2 to TRBJ2-7, with TRBD2 identical over 14 bases. The length of the CDR3 is 15 residues. Trimming took 4 bases from V and 6 from J; bases not matched to a gene: 5. Germline V gene data show CDR1 as SGHTA and CDR2 as FQGNSA. CDR3 sequence (DNA): TGTGCCAGCAGCTGGGGGACTAGCGGGAGATCCGAGCAGTACTTC. Translating gives CASSWGTSGRSEQYF.

The rearrangement uses TRBV5-1 and TRBJ1-5, with TRBD1 as a possible D gene (6 bases). V lost 5 bases and J 1 base, leaving 13 bases between the germline ends. From germline, CDR1 is SGHRS and CDR2 YFSETQ. The CDR3 runs 15 residues. In DNA, the CDR3 is TGCGCCAGCAGTTATGCAGGGGAGAGCAATCAGCCCCAGCATTTT. This encodes CASSYAGESNQPQHF.

V usage is TRBV7-6 and J usage is TRBJ2-7, with TRBD2 matching over 9 bases. The CDR3 covers 15 residues. Germline V gene sequence: CDR1 SGHVS, CDR2 FNYEAQ. The junction had 7 bases not matched to a gene; V was cut back by 2 bases and J by 5 bases. For the CDR3, the DNA is TGTGCCAGCAGCTTATTAGCGGGAGCCAGACACGAGCAGTACTTC. Translated: CASSLLAGARHEQYF.

This clone was counted once. This sequence joins TRBV5-1 and TRBJ1-4; D not certain. Germline CDR1 is SGHRS and CDR2 is YFSETQ. The CDR3 covers 14 residues. V was pared by 2 bases and J by 8 bases, with 13 bases between. The CDR3 DNA sequence: TGCGCCAGCAGCTTAGAGGGAAGAGGGGAAAAACTGTTTTTT. Protein product: CASSLEGRGEKLFF.

The gene calls are TRBV9 and TRBJ2-1; maybe TRBD2 (5 bases). The CDR3 runs 15 residues. Trimming stripped 7 bases from V and 8 bases from J, with 22 bases between. Germline V lookup: CDR1 SGDLS, CDR2 YYNGEE. Written as DNA, the CDR3 is TGTGCCAGCGCCGTAGGTGGGAGAGTAAACCATGAGCAGTTCTTC. Encoded protein: CASAVGGRVNHEQFF.

The chain uses TRBV11-2 and TRBJ2-7; D gene unclear. This CDR3 comprises 12 residues. Trimming left V 1 base short and J 7 bases short, with 8 bases between. Germline CDR1 SGHAT, CDR2 FQNNGV. CDR3 loop: CASSLGSGEQYF. The CDR3 DNA sequence: TGTGCCAGCAGCTTAGGGTCGGGTGAGCAGTACTTC. Together with reference TRBV11-2 and TRBJ2-7, the CDR3 gives the full variable domain: EAGVAQSPRYKIIEKRQSVAFWCNPISGHATLYWYQQILGQGPKLLIQFQNNGVVDDSQLPKDRFSAERLKGVDSTLKIQPAKLEDSAVYLCASSLGSGEQYFGPGTRLTVT.

The chain combines TRBV4-1 with TRBJ2-5; 11 bases agree with TRBD2. The CDR3 sequence is 15 residues long. Germline V gives CDR1 MGHRA, CDR2 YSYEKL. V lost 3 bases, J lost 3 bases, and 3 bases stayed unmatched. The CDR3 sequence: CASSQEGLAEETQYF. CDR3 DNA: TGCGCCAGCAGCCAGGAGGGACTAGCGGAAGAGACCCAGTACTTC.

The chain links TRBV2 to TRBJ1-2; 7 bases map to TRBD1. The V gene end was trimmed by 1 base and the J gene end by 8 bases; junction bases not matched to a gene: 7. This CDR3 is built from 14 residues. Per germline, CDR1 SNHLY and CDR2 FYNNEI. The DNA for the CDR3 is TGTGCCAGCAGTGAAGTGGGAGACAGGGAGGGCTACACCTTC. This gives the protein CASSEVGDREGYTF.

V usage is TRBV5-3 and J usage is TRBJ1-3; D unclear. TRBV5-3 carries the ORF label, with uncertain function. The CDR3 has 14 amino acids. Trimming left V 6 bases short and J 3 bases short, with 13 bases between. Written as DNA, the CDR3 is TGTGCCAGAATCACGGGGTGGGGTGGAAACACCATATATTTT. Its protein is CARITGWGGNTIYF.

This sequence joins TRBV23-1 and TRBJ1-2, with TRBD1 as a possible D gene (5 bases). TRBV23-1 qualifies as an ORF whose function is uncertain. The CDR3 is 14 amino acids. V was shortened by 10 bases and J by 1 base, with 16 bases between the two germline ends. Here the CDR3 DNA reads TGCGCCAACACGTTAATTCAGGGTAACTATGGCTACACCTTC. Amino acids: CANTLIQGNYGYTF.

This clone has more than one count but fewer than ten. The chain employs TRBV5-1 and TRBJ1-2; TRBD1 aligns across 9 bases. The V gene's germline CDR1 is SGHRS and CDR2 YFSETQ. The CDR3 spans 14 residues. The V and J ends lost 4 bases and 4 bases, in that order; junction bases with no gene match: 5. CDR3 amino acids: CASSKDRGIYGYTF. CDR3 DNA: TGCGCCAGCAGCAAGGACAGGGGAATCTATGGCTACACCTTC.

V usage is TRBV19 and J usage is TRBJ1-5; possibly TRBD1 for D (6 bases). Between the trimmed V and J ends, which lost 3 bases and 6 bases, there was a span of 18 bases. The CDR3 runs to 16 residues. Germline V CDR1 and CDR2: LNHDA, SQIVND (reference sequence). The CDR3 loop reads CASSITLTGPFQPQHF. CDR3 DNA sequence: TGTGCCAGTAGTATTACGCTGACAGGACCGTTTCAGCCCCAGCATTTT.

In this sample, this clone turned up a few times. V gene TRBV6-6 combines with J gene TRBJ2-7; 9 positions match TRBD2. CDR1 and CDR2 from the germline V gene are MNHNY and SVGAGI (reference sequence). V lost 7 bases, J lost 6 bases, and 13 bases stayed unmatched. This CDR3 spans 15 amino acids. The CDR3 sequence is CASNTRTSAISEQYF. As DNA, the CDR3 is TGTGCCAGCAACACACGGACTAGCGCAATCAGCGAGCAGTACTTC.

This clone was observed a single time. The J gene is TRBJ1-1, the V gene TRBV7-9; 9 bases are a match to TRBD1. The CDR3 sequence is 14 residues long. Trimming at V came to 1 base and at J to 4 bases, leaving 1 base not matched to a gene. The germline CDR1 and CDR2 sequences are SEHNR and FQNEAQ (reference sequence). The CDR3 nucleotides read TGTGCCAGCAGCTTAGAGACAGGGGGCACTGAAGCTTTCTTT. This translates into CASSLETGGTEAFF.

This clone has just one count. This sequence joins TRBV5-6 and TRBJ2-3, with D perhaps TRBD2 (5 bases). This CDR3 has 16 amino acids. Germline loops: CDR1 SGHDT, CDR2 YYEEEE. The V gene lost 4 bases and the J gene lost 4 bases, with 19 bases spanning the gap. CDR3: CASSVSRGKGADTQYF. The CDR3 nucleotides read TGTGCCAGCAGCGTTTCCCGAGGAAAGGGAGCAGATACGCAGTATTTT. Together with reference TRBV5-6 and TRBJ2-3, the CDR3 gives the full variable domain: DAGVTQSPTHLIKTRGQQVTLRCSPKSGHDTVSWYQQALGQGPQFIFQYYEEEERQRGNFPDRFSGHQFPNYSSELNVNALLLGDSALYLCASSVSRGKGADTQYFGPGTRLTVL.

The gene calls are TRBV5-5 and TRBJ1-3, with D possibly TRBD1 on 5 matching bases. This CDR3 spans 14 amino acids. The germline CDR1 and CDR2 sequences are SGHKS and YYEKEE (reference sequence). With 2 bases removed from V and 1 base from J, the gap between germline ends came to 7 bases. CDR3 amino acids: CASSFPGSGNTIYF. Here the CDR3 DNA reads TGTGCCAGCAGCTTTCCAGGGTCTGGAAACACCATATATTTT.

V and J are TRBV14 and TRBJ1-1, with 9 nucleotides matching TRBD1. With V trimmed by 4 bases and J by 4 bases, 19 bases remained unmatched. The CDR3 covers 19 residues. CDR1 is SGHDN, CDR2 FVKESK, per germline. The CDR3: CASSRNLGTGSGRGTEAFF. Written as DNA, the CDR3 is TGTGCCAGCAGCCGGAACCTCGGGACAGGGTCGGGAAGGGGCACTGAAGCTTTCTTT.

The chain employs TRBV10-2 and TRBJ2-7; 7 bases are a match to TRBD1. Germline CDR1 and CDR2: WSHSY and SAAADI. Trimming took 8 bases from V and 0 from J; bases not matched to a gene: 4. This CDR3 region has 13 residues. CDR3 nucleotides: TGCGCCAGCCTACAGGGGAGCTCCTACGAGCAGTACTTC. It is translated as CASLQGSSYEQYF.

The V and J genes are TRBV29-1 and TRBJ2-1, with TRBD2 matching over 10 bases. CDR3 size: 16 residues. Germline assignment: CDR1 SQVTM and CDR2 ANQGSEA. With 5 bases clipped from V and 6 bases from J, the junction kept 13 bases outside the gene matches. CDR3 protein: CSVSLAGTSLGNEQFF. CDR3 nucleotides: TGCAGCGTTTCACTAGCGGGGACCTCCCTGGGCAATGAGCAGTTCTTC.

The V and J genes are TRBV10-1 and TRBJ2-7, with TRBD2 identical over 9 bases. Germline CDR1 and CDR2: WNHNN and SYGVQD (reference sequence). This CDR3 has 15 amino acids. The junction had 6 bases not matched to a gene; V was cut back by 3 bases and J by 3 bases. The CDR3, as DNA: TGCGCCAGCAGTGAAGCAGCTAGCGGGATCTACGAGCAGTACTTC. This translates into CASSEAASGIYEQYF.

In this sample, this clone turned up once. The chain has TRBV7-9 and TRBJ2-7; 8 nucleotides match TRBD2. The CDR3 runs to 15 residues. The V and J ends lost 3 bases and 2 bases, in that order; junction bases with no gene match: 6. Germline V CDR1 and CDR2: SEHNR, FQNEAQ (reference sequence). The CDR3 region has the DNA TGTGCCAGCAGCTTTACCGGGAGGGAAACCTACGAGCAGTACTTC. The encoded protein is CASSFTGRETYEQYF. The full variable domain, its missing parts supplied by reference TRBV7-9 and TRBJ2-7, is DTGVSQNPRHKITKRGQNVTFRCDPISEHNRLYWYRQTLGQGPEFLTYFQNEAQLEKSRLLSDRFSAERPKGSFSTLEIQRTEQGDSAMYLCASSFTGRETYEQYFGPGTRLTVT.